A single sample is the source of the 27 T cell receptor beta chains below, sequenced in a study of response to subunit inactivated influenza vaccine. TCRdb analysed the RT-PCR reads with MiXCR anew, one entry per CDR3 protein. The sample includes approximately 530,000 distinct CDR3 sequences, about 7.6% of them seen just once. The sequenced sample was PBMCs from blood, obtained less than 30 months after vaccination. The receptors shown here come from a man between 50 and 75 years old who received an inactivated influenza vaccine.

The chain has TRBV20-1 and TRBJ1-6; D is ambiguous. The V end lost 6 bases, the J end lost 8 bases, and 17 bases lay between the germline ends. The CDR3 consists of 14 residues. The germline V gene encodes CDR1 DFQATT and CDR2 SNEGSKA (reference sequence). CDR3 in amino acids: CSAFLDGLDSPLHF. The CDR3 nucleotides read TGCAGTGCCTTTTTGGATGGGTTGGATTCACCCCTCCACTTT.

V gene TRBV9 combines with J gene TRBJ1-2; no reliable D call. CDR1 and CDR2 from the germline V gene are SGDLS and YYNGEE. This CDR3 has 13 amino acids. The V gene lost 1 base and the J gene lost 7 bases, with 11 bases spanning the gap. The CDR3, as DNA: TGTGCCAGCAGCGTATCCTGGGGTCGTGGCTACACCTTC. It translates to CASSVSWGRGYTF.

This clonotype was seen a few times. V is TRBV5-1 and J is TRBJ2-1; a weak D match, TRBD2 (5 bases). This CDR3 region has 11 residues. Germline-derived CDR1 and CDR2 are SGHRS and YFSETQ. The ends were cut back, 5 bases at V and 5 bases at J, with 5 bases in the middle. The CDR3: CASRRDNEQFF. The CDR3 DNA is TGCGCCAGCAGGAGGGACAATGAGCAGTTCTTC.

This clonotype was observed many times. This chain uses TRBV11-2 with TRBJ1-4; D call uncertain. The CDR3 sequence is 16 residues long. Trimming took off 1 base at V and 5 bases at J, with 14 bases between the two ends. Germline V gene data show CDR1 as SGHAT and CDR2 as FQNNGV. CDR3 loop: CASSLGTRPMNEKLFF. In nucleotides, the CDR3 is TGTGCCAGCAGCTTAGGAACCCGTCCCATGAATGAAAAACTGTTTTTT.

At least ten counts were recorded for this clonotype. The rearrangement joins TRBV20-1 to TRBJ2-3; unclear D gene. V shed 3 bases and J shed 5 bases, with 9 bases lying between them. Germline CDR1 DFQATT, CDR2 SNEGSKA (reference sequence). CDR3 length equals 12 residues. CDR3 sequence: CSARIVGDTQYF. The CDR3 nucleotides read TGCAGTGCTAGGATTGTCGGAGATACGCAGTATTTT.

In this sample, this clonotype turned up many times. V usage is TRBV7-9 and J usage is TRBJ2-5, with 9 nucleotides matching TRBD1. Germline CDR1 SEHNR, CDR2 FQNEAQ (reference sequence). The CDR3 is 14 residues long. The V segment lost 6 bases and the J segment 2 bases; nucleotides outside the gene matches: 4. CDR3 nucleotides: TGTGCCAGCAGTTCGGACAGGGGACAAGAGACCCAGTACTTC. It is translated as CASSSDRGQETQYF. Full variable domain (outside the CDR3, taken from reference TRBV7-9 and TRBJ2-5): DTGVSQNPRHKITKRGQNVTFRCDPISEHNRLYWYRQTLGQGPEFLTYFQNEAQLEKSRLLSDRFSAERPKGSFSTLEIQRTEQGDSAMYLCASSSDRGQETQYFGPGTRLLVL.

The table lists this clonotype with many counts. The chain recombines TRBV10-2 with TRBJ1-3; D gene uncertain. Trimming stripped 7 bases from V and 0 bases from J, with 1 base between. CDR3 size: 11 residues. The germline V gene encodes CDR1 WSHSY and CDR2 SAAADI. This CDR3 reads CASTSGNTIYF. The CDR3, as DNA: TGCGCCAGCACCTCTGGAAACACCATATATTTT.

Many counts were recorded for this clonotype. The chain recombines TRBV9 with TRBJ1-5, with D hard to call. Germline V CDR1 and CDR2: SGDLS, YYNGEE. Deletions cut 0 bases from V and 4 bases from J, with 11 bases between. CDR3 length: 15 amino acids. CDR3 nucleotide sequence: TGTGCCAGCAGCGTAGATGGGCAGCCAAATCAGCCCCAGCATTTT. Translated, it gives CASSVDGQPNQPQHF.

This clonotype was detected a few times. The CDR3 nucleotides are TGTGCCAGCAGGTCCCGACTAGCGGGAGACAATGAGCAGTTCTTC. Protein sequence: CASRSRLAGDNEQFF. This chain connects TRBV6-1 to TRBJ2-1; 12 nucleotides line up with TRBD2. The CDR3 totals 15 residues. Germline CDR1 is MNHNS and CDR2 is SASEGT. After removal of 6 bases from V and 5 bases from J, the junction contained 5 bases not matched to a gene.

The sample holds many counts of this clonotype. The V call is TRBV12-3 or TRBV12-4, the J call TRBJ2-3, with 8 bases fitting TRBD2. The V segment lost 5 bases and the J segment 4 bases; nucleotides outside the gene matches: 5. The CDR3 is 14 amino acids. CDR3 sequence reads: CASSLGTRADTQYF. DNA for the CDR3: TGTGCCAGCAGTCTAGGGACTAGAGCAGATACGCAGTATTTT.

A few counts support this clonotype. This sequence joins TRBV4-3 and TRBJ2-1; D not certain. The V gene's germline CDR1 is LGHNA and CDR2 YSLEER. The CDR3 contains 14 residues. The V gene lost 0 bases and the J gene lost 15 bases, with 18 bases spanning the gap. The CDR3 sequence is CASSQDSSRGVPFF. DNA for the CDR3: TGCGCCAGCAGCCAAGATTCTAGTCGCGGAGTCCCGTTCTTC.

In its sample, this clonotype was seen a few times. This rearrangement joins TRBV12-3 or TRBV12-4 to TRBJ2-5; 10 bases fit TRBD2. The trim removed 2 bases at V and 1 base at J, leaving 10 bases unmatched. The CDR3 covers 18 residues. In nucleotides, the CDR3 is TGTGCCAGCAGTTTACGGTGGCTAGCGGGGGCCCTCCAAGAGACCCAGTACTTC. Translated: CASSLRWLAGALQETQYF.

This clonotype occurred many times. V gene TRBV7-6 combines with J gene TRBJ2-3, with a possible D match to TRBD2 (6 bases). The CDR3 extends over 17 amino acids. Germline V gives CDR1 SGHVS, CDR2 FNYEAQ. Trimming took off 5 bases at V and 2 bases at J, with 20 bases between the two ends. CDR3 in amino acids: CASSPHKGGLITDTQYF. The CDR3 nucleotides are TGTGCCAGCAGCCCGCACAAAGGAGGGTTGATCACAGATACGCAGTATTTT.

The chain couples TRBV13 to TRBJ1-4; D not resolved. There are 14 residues in the CDR3. V was clipped by 2 bases and J by 5 bases, with 9 bases between them. Germline CDR1 PRHDT, CDR2 FYEKMQ (reference sequence). DNA for the CDR3: TGTGCCAGCAGCTTAAGCGGATTGAATGAAAAACTGTTTTTT. Its translation is CASSLSGLNEKLFF.

The sample holds many counts of this clonotype. The gene calls are TRBV28 and TRBJ1-1, with D perhaps matching TRBD1 (5 bases). From germline, CDR1 is MDHEN and CDR2 SYDVKM. The CDR3 length is 14 residues. The V and J ends lost 4 bases and 4 bases respectively, with 13 bases between them. CDR3 sequence reads: CASSSTGGSTEAFF. The CDR3 DNA sequence: TGTGCCAGCAGTTCCACCGGGGGGAGCACTGAAGCTTTCTTT.

This clonotype was seen repeatedly, ten times or more. This rearrangement joins TRBV20-1 to TRBJ2-6; D is possibly TRBD2 (6 bases). This CDR3 comprises 16 residues. Germline V gene data show CDR1 as DFQATT and CDR2 as SNEGSKA (reference sequence). V dropped 2 bases and J dropped 3 bases, with 14 bases sitting between them. CDR3: CSARSALAVGANVLTF. The DNA of the CDR3 is TGCAGTGCTAGATCGGCACTAGCAGTTGGGGCCAACGTCCTGACTTTC.

This clonotype came up many times. The chain combines TRBV5-1 with TRBJ2-7; D uncertain. V lost 2 bases and J 3 bases, leaving 9 bases between the germline ends. This CDR3 spans 13 amino acids. Germline CDR1 SGHRS, CDR2 YFSETQ. The CDR3: CASSFPGGYEQYF. For the CDR3, the DNA is TGCGCCAGCAGCTTTCCGGGTGGCTACGAGCAGTACTTC.

Points on this clonotype: One end of the junction is discordant with germline, which a read error may explain. The rearrangement joins TRBV18 to TRBJ2-2, with D perhaps TRBD1 or TRBD2 (5 bases each). The germline V gene has CDR1 KGHSH and CDR2 LQKENI. The CDR3 has 15 amino acids. In DNA form, the CDR3 reads TGTGCCAGCTCGCCTTCCCAACGCAGGGCCGGGGAGCTTTTTTTT. This codes for CASSPSQRRAGELFF.

The gene calls are TRBV4-3 and TRBJ2-6; D not certain. Germline V gene sequence: CDR1 LGHNA, CDR2 YSLEER. The V end was cut by 0 bases, the J end by 2 bases, with 11 bases between. CDR3 size: 17 residues. In DNA, the CDR3 is TGCGCCAGCAGCCAAGAAATTCAAGACGCTGGGGCCAACGTCCTGACTTTC. Protein product: CASSQEIQDAGANVLTF.

V is TRBV12-3 or TRBV12-4 and J is TRBJ1-1, with a possible D match to TRBD1 (5 bases). V lost 6 bases and J 0 bases, leaving 11 bases between the germline ends. The CDR3 is 14 residues long. CDR3 coding DNA: TGTGCCAGCAGGCCGGGACTGGTGAACACTGAAGCTTTCTTT. Its protein is CASRPGLVNTEAFF.

This clonotype has a handful of counts. The V call is TRBV5-5, the J call TRBJ2-3; either TRBD1 or TRBD2 may fit D (5 bases each). Per germline, CDR1 SGHKS and CDR2 YYEKEE (reference sequence). The V end lost 4 bases, the J end lost 4 bases, and 7 bases lay between the germline ends. The CDR3 sequence is 12 residues long. The CDR3 nucleotides read TGTGCCAGCAGCGGGACCTCAGATACGCAGTATTTT. This gives the protein CASSGTSDTQYF.

This chain links TRBV6-1 with TRBJ1-5; no reliable D call. Germline CDR1 and CDR2: MNHNS and SASEGT. This CDR3 spans 13 amino acids. V shed 10 bases and J shed 1 base, with 11 bases lying between them. CDR3 sequence: CATGPLSNQPQHF. CDR3 nucleotides: TGTGCCACCGGGCCCTTGAGCAATCAGCCCCAGCATTTT.

This clonotype was seen many times. V is TRBV10-3 and J is TRBJ2-3; TRBD1 might be the D (5 bases). V was trimmed by 6 bases and J by 8 bases, leaving 12 bases between them. This CDR3 contains 12 residues. Germline CDR1 and CDR2: ENHRY and SYGVKD. This CDR3 is CAIRRTSSTQYF. The CDR3 DNA follows: TGTGCCATCAGAAGGACATCTTCTACGCAGTATTTT.

The table lists this clonotype with many counts. The rearrangement uses TRBV7-8 and TRBJ2-1, with 7 bases matching TRBD1. Trimming cost V 3 bases and J 2 bases; bases outside gene matches: 4. In germline, CDR1 is SGHVS, CDR2 FQNEAQ. CDR3 length equals 15 residues. As DNA, the CDR3 is TGTGCCAGCAGCTTCCGGGACAGAGCCTACAATGAGCAGTTCTTC. It codes for CASSFRDRAYNEQFF.

This clonotype showed up many times. The chain uses TRBV20-1 and TRBJ2-3, with D unresolved. The CDR3 extends over 15 amino acids. V lost 6 bases to trimming and J lost 2 bases, with 18 bases between them. Germline V gives CDR1 DFQATT, CDR2 SNEGSKA (reference sequence). The CDR3 loop is CSATPSEPYTDTQYF. CDR3 nucleotides: TGCAGTGCCACCCCCAGCGAACCCTACACAGATACGCAGTATTTT.

This chain connects TRBV20-1 to TRBJ2-5; TRBD2 matches at 9 bases. This CDR3 region has 13 residues. Germline V CDR1 and CDR2: DFQATT, SNEGSKA (reference sequence). V lost 6 bases to trimming and J lost 5 bases; unmatched junction nucleotides: 7. Written as DNA, the CDR3 is TGCAGTGCAAATAGCGGGAGTCGGGAGACCCAGTACTTC. Its protein is CSANSGSRETQYF.

This chain connects TRBV7-2 to TRBJ2-3; TRBD2 matches at 10 bases. The CDR3 spans 16 residues. V shed 6 bases and J 0 bases; nucleotides not matched to a gene: 6. Germline loops: CDR1 SGHTA, CDR2 FQGNSA. The CDR3 DNA sequence: TGTGCCAGCAGGACCCCGGGACTAGCGAGCACAGATACGCAGTATTTT. It translates to CASRTPGLASTDTQYF.